The TCR beta chain described here comes from a study of shared clonotypes between healthy human individuals. The protocol was immunoSEQ multiplex PCR, while the TCRdb copy is restricted to in-frame clones and leaves out a portion. The table records some 2,500,000 clones, roughly 93% of them present only once. Worth noting for this clone: The antigen is not known.

Whole-study results and caveats: Sorted-subset sequencing, rarefaction showed, was incomplete despite large depth. The small donor group covered limited genetic and exposure diversity. Sharing of clonotypes among donors was expected to vary with sequencing depth.

Every contributor of samples was a Caucasian grown-up residing in Nashville, Tennessee. The CDR3 length is 15 residues. J was trimmed by 0 bases and V by 5 bases; bases with no gene match: 4. The germline gives CDR1 SNHLY, CDR2 FYNNEI. The sequence derives from a man aged 18-30 years in good health. Some clones in this sample may be carry-over from other donors' samples. Material: naive CD4+ T cells from PBMCs. Subset noted: CD45RA+ positively selected. The genes are TRBV2 and TRBJ1-5; 7 nucleotides line up with TRBD1. The CDR3 coding sequence is TGTGCCAGCAGTAGACAGGGATATAGCAATCAGCCCCAGCATTTT. Translating it yields CASSRQGYSNQPQHF.